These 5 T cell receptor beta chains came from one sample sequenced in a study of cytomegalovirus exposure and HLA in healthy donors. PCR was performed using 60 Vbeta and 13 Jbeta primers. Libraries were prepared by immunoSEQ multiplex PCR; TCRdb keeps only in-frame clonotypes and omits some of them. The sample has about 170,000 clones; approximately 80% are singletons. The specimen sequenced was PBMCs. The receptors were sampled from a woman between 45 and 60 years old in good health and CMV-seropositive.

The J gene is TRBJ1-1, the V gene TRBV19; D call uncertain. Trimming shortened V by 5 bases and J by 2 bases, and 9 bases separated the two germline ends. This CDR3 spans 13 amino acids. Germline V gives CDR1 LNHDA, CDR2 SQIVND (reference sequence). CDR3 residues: CASSSQTNTEAFF. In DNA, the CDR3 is TGTGCCAGTAGTTCGCAGACTAACACTGAAGCTTTCTTT. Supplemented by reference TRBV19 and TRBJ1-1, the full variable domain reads DGGITQSPKYLFRKEGQNVTLSCEQNLNHDAMYWYRQDPGQGLRLIYYSQIVNDFQKGDIAEGYSVSREKKESFPLTVTSAQKNPTAFYLCASSSQTNTEAFFGQGTRLTVV.

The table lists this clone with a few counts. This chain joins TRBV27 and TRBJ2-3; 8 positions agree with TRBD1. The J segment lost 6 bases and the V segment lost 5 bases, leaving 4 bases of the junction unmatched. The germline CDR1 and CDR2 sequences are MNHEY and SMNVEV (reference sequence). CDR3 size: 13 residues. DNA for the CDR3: TGTGCCAGCAGTACTTACAGGGGGGATACGCAGTATTTT. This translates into CASSTYRGDTQYF.

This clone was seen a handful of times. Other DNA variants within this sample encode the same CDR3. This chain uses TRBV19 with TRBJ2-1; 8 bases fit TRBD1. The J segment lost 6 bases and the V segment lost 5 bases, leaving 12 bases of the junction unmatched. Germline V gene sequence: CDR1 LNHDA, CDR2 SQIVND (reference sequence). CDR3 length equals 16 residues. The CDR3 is CASSLGGDRGGNEQFF. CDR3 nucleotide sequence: TGTGCCAGTAGTCTGGGGGGAGACAGGGGCGGCAATGAGCAGTTCTTC.

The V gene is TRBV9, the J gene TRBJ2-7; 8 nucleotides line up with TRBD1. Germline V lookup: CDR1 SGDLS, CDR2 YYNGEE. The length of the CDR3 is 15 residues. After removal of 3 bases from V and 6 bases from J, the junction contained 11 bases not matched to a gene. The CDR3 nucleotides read TGTGCCAGCAGCGGTGTGGGACAGGCCCTCAGCGAGCAGTACTTC. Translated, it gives CASSGVGQALSEQYF.

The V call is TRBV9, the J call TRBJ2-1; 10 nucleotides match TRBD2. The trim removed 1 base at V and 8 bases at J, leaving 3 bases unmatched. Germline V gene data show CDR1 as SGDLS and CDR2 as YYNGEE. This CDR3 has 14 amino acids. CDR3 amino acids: CASSVLAGGDEQFF. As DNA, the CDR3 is TGTGCCAGCAGCGTATTAGCGGGAGGAGATGAGCAGTTCTTC.